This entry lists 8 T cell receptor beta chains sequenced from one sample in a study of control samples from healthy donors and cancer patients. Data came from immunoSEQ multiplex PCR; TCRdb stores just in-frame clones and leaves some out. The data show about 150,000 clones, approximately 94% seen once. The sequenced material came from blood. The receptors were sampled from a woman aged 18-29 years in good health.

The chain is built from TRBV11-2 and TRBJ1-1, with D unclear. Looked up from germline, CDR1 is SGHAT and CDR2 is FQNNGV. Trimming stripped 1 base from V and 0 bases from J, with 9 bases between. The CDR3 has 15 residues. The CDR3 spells CASSLGQIMNTEAFF. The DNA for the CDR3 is TGTGCCAGCAGCTTAGGCCAGATCATGAACACTGAAGCTTTCTTT.

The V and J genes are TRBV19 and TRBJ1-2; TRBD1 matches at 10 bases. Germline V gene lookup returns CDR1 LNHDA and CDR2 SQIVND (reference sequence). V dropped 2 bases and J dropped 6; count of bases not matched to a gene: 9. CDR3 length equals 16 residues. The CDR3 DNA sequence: TGTGCCAGTAGTATACTCCCCCGGGACAGGGGAAATGGCTACACCTTC. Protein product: CASSILPRDRGNGYTF.

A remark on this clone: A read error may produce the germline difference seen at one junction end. The CDR3, as DNA: TGTGCCAGCAGCTACAGGGAGGGCGTCCGGGTCTTT. Translation: CASSYREGVRVF. This sequence joins TRBV7-2 and TRBJ1-1; D might be TRBD1 (6 bases). Germline CDR1 and CDR2: SGHTA and FQGNSA. This CDR3 comprises 12 residues.

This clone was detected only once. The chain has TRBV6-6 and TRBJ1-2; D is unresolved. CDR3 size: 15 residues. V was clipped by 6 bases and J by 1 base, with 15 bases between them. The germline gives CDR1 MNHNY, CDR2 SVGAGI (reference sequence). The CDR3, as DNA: TGTGCCAGCAGCCAAGGACTTTTCAATAACTATGGCTACACCTTC. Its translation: CASSQGLFNNYGYTF.

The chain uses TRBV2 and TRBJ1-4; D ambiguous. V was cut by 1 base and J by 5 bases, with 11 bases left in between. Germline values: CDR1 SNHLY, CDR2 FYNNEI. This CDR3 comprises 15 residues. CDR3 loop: CASSEGQLSNEKLFF. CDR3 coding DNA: TGTGCCAGCAGTGAAGGCCAGTTGTCAAATGAAAAACTGTTTTTT.

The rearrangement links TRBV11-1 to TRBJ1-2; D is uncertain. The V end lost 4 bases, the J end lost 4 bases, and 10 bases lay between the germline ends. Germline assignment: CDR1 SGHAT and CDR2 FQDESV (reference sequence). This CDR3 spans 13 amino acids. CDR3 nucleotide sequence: TGTGCCAGCAGCTCCAGCGGGCCCTATGGCTACACCTTC. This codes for CASSSSGPYGYTF. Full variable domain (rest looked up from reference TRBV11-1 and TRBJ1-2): EAEVAQSPRYKITEKSQAVAFWCDPISGHATLYWYRQILGQGPELLVQFQDESVVDDSQLPKDRFSAERLKGVDSTLKIQPAELGDSAMYLCASSSSGPYGYTFGSGTRLTVV.

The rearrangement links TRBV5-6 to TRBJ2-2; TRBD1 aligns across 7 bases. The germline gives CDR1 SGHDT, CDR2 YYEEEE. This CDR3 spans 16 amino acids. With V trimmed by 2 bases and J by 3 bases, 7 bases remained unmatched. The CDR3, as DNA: TGTGCCAGCAGCTTTGTTTGGCAGGGGGACACCGGGGAGCTGTTTTTT. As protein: CASSFVWQGDTGELFF.

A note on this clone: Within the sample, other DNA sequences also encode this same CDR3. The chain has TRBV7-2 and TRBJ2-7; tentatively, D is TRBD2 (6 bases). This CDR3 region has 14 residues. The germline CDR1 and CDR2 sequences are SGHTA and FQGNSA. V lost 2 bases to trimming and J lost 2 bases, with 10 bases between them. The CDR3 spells CASSLRTGAYEQYF. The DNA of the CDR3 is TGTGCCAGCAGCTTAAGGACGGGGGCCTACGAGCAGTACTTC.